Sequencing of this T cell receptor (beta chain) was carried out in a study of Graves' ophthalmopathy and Graves' hyperthyroidism. General study results and limits: The authors also found most expanded thyroid clonotypes above 0.001 frequency in blood. Its predictions of ophthalmopathy progression gave the model 60% to 71% sensitivity and 72% to 85% specificity.

About this clonotype itself: Its antigen is unknown.

V was shortened by 8 bases and J by 1 base, with 11 bases between the two germline ends. The CDR3 runs 13 residues. Looked up from germline, CDR1 is MNHEY and CDR2 is SVGEGT. The authors enrolled newly diagnosed hyperthyroidism patients aged 18 to 65 with under 2 months' duration. No donor had other autoimmune disease, uncontrolled infection, pregnancy or lactation. The sequenced template was RNA, covering the TCR beta CDR3 region. After a first-round RT-PCR with HTBI primers, a second-round multiplex PCR was run. TCRdb independently ran MiXCR on the multiplex PCR reads; one entry per CDR3 protein. This table holds roughly 410,000 distinct CDR3 sequences, approximately 15% found once.

This sequence was found in a woman aged 18-29 years with stable Graves' hyperthyroidism. Sequenced: peripheral blood. The genes are TRBV6-2 or TRBV6-3 and TRBJ1-1; D gene uncertain. CDR3 sequence: CASGRRRNTEAFF. The CDR3 DNA reads as TGTGCCAGCGGAAGGAGGAGGAACACTGAAGCTTTCTTT.